This TCR beta chain was identified during a study of blood T cell repertoires in COVID-19. Study-level background: The analysed material was cDNA or gDNA that came from T cells, B-cell-depleted T cells, or PBMCs.

Using immunoSEQ multiplex PCR, the repertoire was profiled, and TCRdb retains in-frame clones only, with some absent. Of around 99,000 clones in the sample, over 60% were seen once. The CDR3 totals 10 residues. The germline CDR1 and CDR2 sequences are GTSNPN and SVGIG (reference sequence). V shed 8 bases and J shed 5 bases, with 6 bases lying between them. The sample taken for sequencing was peripheral blood. The sequence derives from a man aged 50 or older who had recovered from COVID-19. V and J are TRBV30 and TRBJ1-4; possibly TRBD1 for D (6 bases). The CDR3 DNA is TGTGCCCAGGGGAATGAAAAACTGTTTTTT. This sequence encodes CAQGNEKLFF.